The 19 T cell receptor beta chains below come from one sample, sequenced in a study of blood T cell repertoires in COVID-19. The method was immunoSEQ multiplex PCR; TCRdb's version includes in-frame clones alone and lacks a portion of them. The sample holds around 170,000 clones, over 75% seen once. The sample comprised peripheral blood. Receptors were obtained from a man aged 65-85 years with active or convalescent COVID-19.

The chain recombines TRBV29-1 with TRBJ2-2; 10 bases align to TRBD2. The germline CDR1 and CDR2 sequences are SQVTM and ANQGSEA. The CDR3 has 15 amino acids. Trimming took 3 bases from V and 7 from J; bases not matched to a gene: 8. In DNA form, the CDR3 reads TGCAGCGTTGAGAGGACTAGCGGTTCCCTCGGGGAGCTGTTTTTT. Translating gives CSVERTSGSLGELFF.

This sequence joins TRBV30 and TRBJ2-4; TRBD1 is a possible D gene (6 bases). Trimming shortened V by 3 bases and J by 9 bases, and 21 bases separated the two germline ends. The germline V gene has CDR1 GTSNPN and CDR2 SVGIG (reference sequence). This CDR3 comprises 15 residues. The CDR3 is CAWRPTGLTRPIQYF. CDR3 sequence (DNA): TGTGCCTGGAGACCGACAGGCCTGACAAGGCCCATTCAGTACTTC.

The rearrangement joins TRBV4-1 to TRBJ2-7; 12 nucleotides match TRBD2. CDR1 is MGHRA and CDR2 is YSYEKL in the germline V gene. V gave up 10 bases and J gave up 6 bases; unmatched junction bases: 10. This CDR3 contains 14 residues. CDR3 in DNA: TGCGCCACCCAACTAGCGGGAGGCGTGGGCGAGCAGTACTTC. It specifies CATQLAGGVGEQYF.

The chain combines TRBV5-8 with TRBJ1-2; tentatively, D is TRBD1 (5 bases). Germline V CDR1 and CDR2: SGHTS, YDEGEE. Between the trimmed V and J ends, which lost 4 bases and 7 bases, there was a span of 11 bases. The CDR3 extends over 12 amino acids. The CDR3 bases are TGTGCCAGCAGCCGGGGACTCGGTGGCTACACCTTC. Translated: CASSRGLGGYTF.

The chain has TRBV6-2 or TRBV6-3 and TRBJ2-3, with a weak D call TRBD1 (5 bases). Germline assignment: CDR1 MNHEY and CDR2 SVGEGT. This CDR3 spans 17 amino acids. V was clipped by 6 bases and J by 4 bases, with 23 bases between them. This CDR3 reads CASSSINRPRAPDTQYF. The CDR3 nucleotides are TGTGCCAGCAGCTCCATAAATAGACCCAGGGCTCCAGATACGCAGTATTTT.

The gene calls are TRBV15 and TRBJ2-1; TRBD1 aligns across 8 bases. CDR3 length: 13 residues. Germline-derived CDR1 and CDR2 are LNHNV and YYDKDF (reference sequence). Here the CDR3 DNA reads TGTGCGACAGGGGTAAGGGGGGCTTTTGAGCAGTTCTTC. Protein product: CATGVRGAFEQFF.

This clone occurred a few times. V is TRBV7-3 and J is TRBJ2-7; 9 nucleotides match TRBD2. This CDR3 region has 16 residues. Germline CDR1 reads SGHTA; CDR2 reads FQGTGA. With 1 base clipped from V and 5 bases from J, the junction kept 9 bases outside the gene matches. CDR3 nucleotide sequence: TGTGCCAGCAGCTTAAATCTAGCGGGAAGTCGGGACGAGCAGTACTTC. Translating it yields CASSLNLAGSRDEQYF.

The CDR3 coding sequence is TGTGCCAGCAGCCAAGCCAGGGTCGCTGAAGCTTTCTTT. Protein product: CASSQARVAEAFF. The chain joins TRBV14 to TRBJ1-1; tentatively, D is TRBD1 (5 bases). The CDR3 runs 13 residues. Trimming took off 1 base at V and 6 bases at J, with 9 bases between the two ends. The germline CDR1 and CDR2 sequences are SGHDN and FVKESK. Complete variable domain (other parts from reference TRBV14 and TRBJ1-1): EAGVTQFPSHSVIEKGQTVTLRCDPISGHDNLYWYRRVMGKEIKFLLHFVKESKQDESGMPNNRFLAERTGGTYSTLKVQPAELEDSGVYFCASSQARVAEAFFGQGTRLTVV.

The chain has TRBV30 and TRBJ2-1, with 7 bases matching TRBD2. This CDR3 is 13 amino acids long. CDR1 GTSNPN and CDR2 SVGIG come from the germline V gene (reference sequence). Trimming removed 2 bases from V and 4 bases from J; junction bases left unmatched: 2. The CDR3 DNA follows: TGTGCCTGGAGTCTGCGGGGGTACAATGAGCAGTTCTTC. It translates to CAWSLRGYNEQFF.

The rearrangement links TRBV6-6 to TRBJ1-4; D is uncertain. This CDR3 contains 13 residues. Germline V gene sequence: CDR1 MNHNY, CDR2 SVGAGI (reference sequence). Trimming took off 7 bases at V and 7 bases at J, with 13 bases between the two ends. The CDR3 is CASIRTTGEKLFF. The CDR3 nucleotides are TGTGCCAGCATACGTACAACGGGTGAAAAACTGTTTTTT.

The V gene is TRBV21-1, the J gene TRBJ2-7; TRBD2 was called by the table and not checked on the DNA. TRBV21-1 is a pseudogene locus. CDR3 size: 13 residues. Written as DNA, the CDR3 is TGTGCCAGCGGTAGCGGGAGACGATACGAGCAGTACTTC. This sequence encodes CASGSGRRYEQYF.

The V and J genes are TRBV6-2 or TRBV6-3 and TRBJ2-1; 8 bases fit TRBD2. The V gene's germline CDR1 is MNHEY and CDR2 SVGEGT. With V trimmed by 1 base and J by 6 bases, 14 bases remained unmatched. This CDR3 is built from 18 residues. The chain's CDR3 is CASSYYIGWASGSNEQFF. CDR3 coding DNA: TGTGCCAGCAGTTACTATATAGGGTGGGCTAGCGGGTCCAATGAGCAGTTCTTC.

The chain combines TRBV18 with TRBJ2-2; TRBD2 matches at 7 bases. The germline V gene has CDR1 KGHSH and CDR2 LQKENI. V lost 8 bases, J lost 4 bases, and 7 bases stayed unmatched. This CDR3 spans 14 amino acids. The CDR3 nucleotides are TGTGCCAGCCTCGGCGGGAGCGGCACCGGGGAGCTGTTTTTT. The encoded protein is CASLGGSGTGELFF.

In this sample, this clone turned up a few times. V and J are TRBV6-5 and TRBJ2-7, with D possibly TRBD1 on 6 matching bases. Between the trimmed V and J ends, which lost 6 bases and 2 bases, there was a span of 14 bases. Germline assignment: CDR1 MNHEY and CDR2 SVGAGI. There are 14 residues in the CDR3. CDR3 coding DNA: TGTGCCAGCAGGCGGTCAGGGGACGCCTACGAGCAGTACTTC. Amino acid sequence: CASRRSGDAYEQYF.

J is TRBJ2-7 and V is TRBV12-3 or TRBV12-4, with TRBD1 matching over 10 bases. J gave up 5 bases and V 10 bases, and 8 bases lay outside the gene matches. CDR3 length equals 13 residues. CDR3 in amino acids: CATTTGGKNEQYF. The CDR3 DNA reads TGTGCCACTACGACAGGGGGCAAGAACGAGCAGTACTTC.

The chain carries TRBV7-2 and TRBJ2-1; maybe TRBD2 (6 bases). The V end was cut by 7 bases, the J end by 0 bases, with 10 bases between. CDR3 length: 14 residues. CDR1 SGHTA and CDR2 FQGNSA come from the germline V gene. CDR3 sequence reads: CASKDGSSYNEQFF. DNA for the CDR3: TGTGCCAGCAAAGACGGGAGCTCCTACAATGAGCAGTTCTTC.

The gene calls are TRBV30 and TRBJ1-4; D possibly corresponds to TRBD1 (5 bases). The CDR3 runs to 13 residues. Trimming removed 1 base at V and 5 bases at J, with 8 bases between. Germline CDR1 GTSNPN, CDR2 SVGIG (reference sequence). The CDR3 coding sequence is TGTGCCTGGAGTGGACAGTCGAATGAAAAACTGTTTTTT. Translating gives CAWSGQSNEKLFF.

The CDR3 loop is CASSQSWTSGSYNEQFF. DNA for the CDR3: TGTGCCAGCAGCCAATCTTGGACTAGCGGGAGCTACAATGAGCAGTTCTTC. The chain couples TRBV3-1 (or the pseudogene TRBV3-2) to TRBJ2-1, with TRBD2 identical over 13 bases. Germline CDR1 LGHDT, CDR2 YNNKEL (reference sequence). The CDR3 loop spans 17 amino acids. Trimming took 2 bases from V and 3 from J; bases not matched to a gene: 4.

V usage is TRBV27 and J usage is TRBJ1-2; D perhaps matches TRBD1 (6 bases). CDR3 length: 13 amino acids. Germline values: CDR1 MNHEY, CDR2 SMNVEV (reference sequence). V was pared by 6 bases and J by 6 bases, with 14 bases between. The DNA for the CDR3 is TGTGCCAGCAGGCAGACAGGCTACCATGGCTACACCTTC. Translating gives CASRQTGYHGYTF.